This TCR beta chain derives from a study of cytomegalovirus exposure and HLA in healthy donors. The PCR had 60 Vbeta and 13 Jbeta primers. Some clones are missing from TCRdb's copy, which holds only in-frame ones; the method was immunoSEQ multiplex PCR. The table shows fewer than 200,000 clones, with 70% to 80% occurring only once. CDR1 and CDR2 from the germline V gene are MNHNS and SASEGT. The V and J ends lost 2 bases and 3 bases respectively, with 9 bases between them. The CDR3 is 14 amino acids. The chain couples TRBV6-1 to TRBJ2-3; D is perhaps TRBD1 (5 bases). This receptor was obtained from a man in his forties in good health and CMV-seronegative. The sample was PBMCs. This CDR3 is CASSEQGRTDTQYF. Written as DNA, the CDR3 is TGTGCCAGCAGTGAACAGGGTAGGACAGATACGCAGTATTTT.